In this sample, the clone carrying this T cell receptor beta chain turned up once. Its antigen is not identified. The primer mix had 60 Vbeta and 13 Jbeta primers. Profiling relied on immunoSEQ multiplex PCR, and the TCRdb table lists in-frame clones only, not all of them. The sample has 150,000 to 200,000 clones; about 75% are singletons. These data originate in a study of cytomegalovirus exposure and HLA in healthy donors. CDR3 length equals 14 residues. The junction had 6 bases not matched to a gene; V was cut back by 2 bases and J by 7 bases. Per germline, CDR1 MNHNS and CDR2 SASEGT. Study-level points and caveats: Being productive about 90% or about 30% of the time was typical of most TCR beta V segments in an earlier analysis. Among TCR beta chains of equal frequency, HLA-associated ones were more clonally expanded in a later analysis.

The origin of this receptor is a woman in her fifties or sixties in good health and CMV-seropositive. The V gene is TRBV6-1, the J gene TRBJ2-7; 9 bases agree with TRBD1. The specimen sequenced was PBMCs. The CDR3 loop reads CASSEPFGQGEQYF. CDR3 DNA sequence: TGTGCCAGCAGTGAACCTTTCGGACAGGGGGAGCAGTACTTC.